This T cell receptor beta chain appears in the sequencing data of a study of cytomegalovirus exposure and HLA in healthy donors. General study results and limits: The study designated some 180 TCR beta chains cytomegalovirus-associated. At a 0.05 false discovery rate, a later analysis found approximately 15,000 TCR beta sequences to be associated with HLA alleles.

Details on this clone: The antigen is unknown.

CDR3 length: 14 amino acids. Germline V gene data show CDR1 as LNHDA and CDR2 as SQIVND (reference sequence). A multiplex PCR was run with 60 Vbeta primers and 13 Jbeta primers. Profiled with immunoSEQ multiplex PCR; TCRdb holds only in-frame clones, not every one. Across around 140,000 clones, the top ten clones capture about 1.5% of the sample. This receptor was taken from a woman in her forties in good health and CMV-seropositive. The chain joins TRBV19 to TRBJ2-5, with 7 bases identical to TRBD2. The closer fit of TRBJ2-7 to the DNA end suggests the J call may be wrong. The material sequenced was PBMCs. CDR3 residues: CASSSGSRGYEQYF. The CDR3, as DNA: TGTGCCAGTAGTAGCGGGAGTAGAGGCTACGAGCAGTACTTC.